This T cell receptor beta chain was sequenced in a study of blood T cell repertoires in COVID-19. Study-wide background: PBMCs, B-cell-depleted T cells, or T cells were the source of the cDNA or gDNA that made up the material.

Sequenced by immunoSEQ multiplex PCR; TCRdb stores in-frame clones only, minus some. Seen here are under 300,000 clones, approximately 84% observed once, and the top ten hold 5% to 7.5%. This clone was observed a few times. This CDR3 is built from 17 residues. In germline, CDR1 is MDHEN, CDR2 SYDVKM. Trimming left V 4 bases short and J 0 bases short, with 18 bases between. The V call is TRBV28, the J call TRBJ1-1; D perhaps matches TRBD1 (5 bases). The material sequenced was PBMCs or T cells enriched from blood (not recorded which). The source is a woman aged 45-60 years who had been exposed to COVID-19. The CDR3 reads CASSSGQGMGVNTEAFF. The CDR3 bases are TGTGCCAGCAGTTCAGGGCAGGGCATGGGTGTGAACACTGAAGCTTTCTTT.